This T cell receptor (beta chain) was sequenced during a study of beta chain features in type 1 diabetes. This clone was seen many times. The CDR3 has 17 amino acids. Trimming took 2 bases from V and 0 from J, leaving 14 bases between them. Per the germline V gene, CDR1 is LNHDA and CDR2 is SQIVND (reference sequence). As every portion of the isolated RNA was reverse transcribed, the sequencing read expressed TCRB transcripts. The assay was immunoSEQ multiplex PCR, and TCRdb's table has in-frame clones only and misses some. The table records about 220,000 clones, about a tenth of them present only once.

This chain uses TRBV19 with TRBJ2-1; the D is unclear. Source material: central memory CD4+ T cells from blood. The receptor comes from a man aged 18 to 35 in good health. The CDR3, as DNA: TGTGCCAGTAGTATATTCGATCGTAGAAGCTCCTACAATGAGCAGTTCTTC. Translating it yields CASSIFDRRSSYNEQFF.